Each of the 13 T cell receptor beta chains below was sequenced from the same sample in a study of cytomegalovirus exposure and HLA in healthy donors. The PCR made use of 60 Vbeta and 13 Jbeta primers. TCRdb's copy holds only in-frame clones and misses some; the assay was immunoSEQ multiplex PCR. This sample has 95,000 to 150,000 clones, with around 73% found just once. Sequencing input: PBMCs. The origin of the receptors is a man in his sixties in good health and CMV-seropositive.

CDR3 protein: CASSYSLGATNEKLFF. The CDR3 DNA reads as TGTGCCAGCAGTTACTCGCTCGGTGCAACTAATGAAAAACTGTTTTTT. V is TRBV6-6 and J is TRBJ1-4; unclear D gene. Germline V gene data show CDR1 as MNHNY and CDR2 as SVGAGI (reference sequence). Trimming left V 0 bases short and J 0 bases short, with 8 bases between. The CDR3 runs 16 residues.

The chain links TRBV6-5 to TRBJ2-7; 7 nucleotides line up with TRBD2. CDR3 size: 15 residues. The germline V gene has CDR1 MNHEY and CDR2 SVGAGI. The junction had 8 bases not matched to a gene; V was cut back by 4 bases and J by 2 bases. CDR3 sequence: CASSSGLAGAYEQYF. In nucleotides, the CDR3 is TGTGCCAGCAGTTCCGGACTGGCGGGGGCCTACGAGCAGTACTTC.

This clone came up a few times. The chain uses TRBV6-6 and TRBJ2-7; D might be TRBD1 (6 bases). In germline, CDR1 is MNHNY, CDR2 SVGAGI (reference sequence). Deletions cut 6 bases from V and 3 bases from J, with 15 bases between. The CDR3 contains 14 residues. The CDR3 sequence: CASRSGHHFYEQYF. The CDR3 bases are TGTGCCAGCAGGTCGGGACACCACTTCTACGAGCAGTACTTC.

The chain carries TRBV27 and TRBJ2-2, with 16 bases fitting TRBD2. The CDR3 runs 19 residues. Germline values: CDR1 MNHEY, CDR2 SMNVEV (reference sequence). V was clipped by 2 bases and J by 3 bases; unmatched bases: 6. For the CDR3, the DNA is TGTGCCAGCAGTTTAGCGGGGACTAGCGGGGGGGGGTACACCGGGGAGCTGTTTTTT. Amino acid sequence: CASSLAGTSGGGYTGELFF.

The V call is TRBV6-6, the J call TRBJ2-2; D is unclear. With 8 bases removed from V and 6 bases from J, the gap between germline ends came to 10 bases. This CDR3 comprises 12 residues. CDR1 and CDR2 from the germline V gene are MNHNY and SVGAGI (reference sequence). DNA of the CDR3: TGTGCCAGCTCAATCCCCCCCGGGGAGCTGTTTTTT. It is translated as CASSIPPGELFF.

This sequence joins TRBV5-6 and TRBJ1-1, with TRBD1 matching 8 bases. The CDR3 is made up of 16 amino acids. V lost 6 bases and J lost 0; bases outside the gene matches: 10. Germline CDR1 SGHDT, CDR2 YYEEEE. CDR3 sequence: CASTWTGLTLNTEAFF. CDR3 nucleotides: TGTGCCAGCACTTGGACAGGGCTTACCCTGAACACTGAAGCTTTCTTT.

The chain joins TRBV4-1 to TRBJ1-2; D gene unclear. Germline V gene sequence: CDR1 MGHRA, CDR2 YSYEKL. This CDR3 spans 11 amino acids. V was pared by 5 bases and J by 8 bases, with 9 bases between. The CDR3 nucleotides read TGCGCCAGCAGCTACTACGGGGGCTACACCTTC. Protein sequence: CASSYYGGYTF.

This clone was observed a few times. The chain carries TRBV11-1 and TRBJ2-7; D is perhaps TRBD1 (5 bases). This CDR3 spans 15 amino acids. V was pared by 5 bases and J by 4 bases, with 18 bases between. Germline V CDR1 and CDR2: SGHAT, FQDESV (reference sequence). The CDR3 DNA sequence: TGTGCCAGCAGCGACCTACAAGGAAGGGGATACGAGCAGTACTTC. Amino acids: CASSDLQGRGYEQYF.

This clone showed up just a few times. V is TRBV6-1 and J is TRBJ2-2; 7 nucleotides agree with TRBD1. The germline V gene encodes CDR1 MNHNS and CDR2 SASEGT. This CDR3 is built from 15 residues. With 7 bases clipped from V and 2 bases from J, the junction kept 7 bases outside the gene matches. The DNA for the CDR3 is TGTGCCAGCAAGCCGGGACAGAGAAACACCGGGGAGCTGTTTTTT. Protein sequence: CASKPGQRNTGELFF.

The chain combines TRBV5-5 with TRBJ1-5; unclear D gene. The CDR3 sequence is 14 residues long. Germline CDR1 and CDR2: SGHKS and YYEKEE (reference sequence). Trimming pared 0 bases from V and 5 bases from J, leaving 9 bases between. CDR3 protein: CASSLVPLYQPQHF. CDR3 DNA sequence: TGTGCCAGCAGCTTGGTCCCCCTCTATCAGCCCCAGCATTTT. Using reference TRBV5-5 and TRBJ1-5 for the parts outside the CDR3, the full variable domain is DAGVTQSPTHLIKTRGQQVTLRCSPISGHKSVSWYQQVLGQGPQFIFQYYEKEERGRGNFPDRFSARQFPNYSSELNVNALLLGDSALYLCASSLVPLYQPQHFGDGTRLSIL.

The V call is TRBV7-9, the J call TRBJ1-2, with TRBD1 identical over 10 bases. The V gene's germline CDR1 is SEHNR and CDR2 FQNEAQ (reference sequence). Trimming took 4 bases from V and 2 from J; bases not matched to a gene: 4. The CDR3 spans 15 residues. DNA of the CDR3: TGTGCCAGCAGCTCTATGGGACAGGGGAACTATGGCTACACCTTC. This translates into CASSSMGQGNYGYTF.

The gene calls are TRBV2 and TRBJ1-5; D gene ambiguous. The CDR3 covers 14 residues. V lost 8 bases and J lost 4, with 15 bases in between. Per germline, CDR1 SNHLY and CDR2 FYNNEI. CDR3 amino acids: CASDLRVGNQPQHF. In DNA form, the CDR3 reads TGTGCCAGCGATTTGAGGGTGGGGAATCAGCCCCAGCATTTT.

In its sample, this clone was seen a few times. This chain joins TRBV6-6 and TRBJ2-3, with 8 nucleotides matching TRBD1. This CDR3 contains 16 residues. Trimming at V came to 6 bases and at J to 6 bases, leaving 14 bases not matched to a gene. Germline CDR1 is MNHNY and CDR2 is SVGAGI (reference sequence). The CDR3, as DNA: TGTGCCAGCAGGGAGTCAAAGACAGGGGCTGGGGATACGCAGTATTTT. Protein sequence: CASRESKTGAGDTQYF.